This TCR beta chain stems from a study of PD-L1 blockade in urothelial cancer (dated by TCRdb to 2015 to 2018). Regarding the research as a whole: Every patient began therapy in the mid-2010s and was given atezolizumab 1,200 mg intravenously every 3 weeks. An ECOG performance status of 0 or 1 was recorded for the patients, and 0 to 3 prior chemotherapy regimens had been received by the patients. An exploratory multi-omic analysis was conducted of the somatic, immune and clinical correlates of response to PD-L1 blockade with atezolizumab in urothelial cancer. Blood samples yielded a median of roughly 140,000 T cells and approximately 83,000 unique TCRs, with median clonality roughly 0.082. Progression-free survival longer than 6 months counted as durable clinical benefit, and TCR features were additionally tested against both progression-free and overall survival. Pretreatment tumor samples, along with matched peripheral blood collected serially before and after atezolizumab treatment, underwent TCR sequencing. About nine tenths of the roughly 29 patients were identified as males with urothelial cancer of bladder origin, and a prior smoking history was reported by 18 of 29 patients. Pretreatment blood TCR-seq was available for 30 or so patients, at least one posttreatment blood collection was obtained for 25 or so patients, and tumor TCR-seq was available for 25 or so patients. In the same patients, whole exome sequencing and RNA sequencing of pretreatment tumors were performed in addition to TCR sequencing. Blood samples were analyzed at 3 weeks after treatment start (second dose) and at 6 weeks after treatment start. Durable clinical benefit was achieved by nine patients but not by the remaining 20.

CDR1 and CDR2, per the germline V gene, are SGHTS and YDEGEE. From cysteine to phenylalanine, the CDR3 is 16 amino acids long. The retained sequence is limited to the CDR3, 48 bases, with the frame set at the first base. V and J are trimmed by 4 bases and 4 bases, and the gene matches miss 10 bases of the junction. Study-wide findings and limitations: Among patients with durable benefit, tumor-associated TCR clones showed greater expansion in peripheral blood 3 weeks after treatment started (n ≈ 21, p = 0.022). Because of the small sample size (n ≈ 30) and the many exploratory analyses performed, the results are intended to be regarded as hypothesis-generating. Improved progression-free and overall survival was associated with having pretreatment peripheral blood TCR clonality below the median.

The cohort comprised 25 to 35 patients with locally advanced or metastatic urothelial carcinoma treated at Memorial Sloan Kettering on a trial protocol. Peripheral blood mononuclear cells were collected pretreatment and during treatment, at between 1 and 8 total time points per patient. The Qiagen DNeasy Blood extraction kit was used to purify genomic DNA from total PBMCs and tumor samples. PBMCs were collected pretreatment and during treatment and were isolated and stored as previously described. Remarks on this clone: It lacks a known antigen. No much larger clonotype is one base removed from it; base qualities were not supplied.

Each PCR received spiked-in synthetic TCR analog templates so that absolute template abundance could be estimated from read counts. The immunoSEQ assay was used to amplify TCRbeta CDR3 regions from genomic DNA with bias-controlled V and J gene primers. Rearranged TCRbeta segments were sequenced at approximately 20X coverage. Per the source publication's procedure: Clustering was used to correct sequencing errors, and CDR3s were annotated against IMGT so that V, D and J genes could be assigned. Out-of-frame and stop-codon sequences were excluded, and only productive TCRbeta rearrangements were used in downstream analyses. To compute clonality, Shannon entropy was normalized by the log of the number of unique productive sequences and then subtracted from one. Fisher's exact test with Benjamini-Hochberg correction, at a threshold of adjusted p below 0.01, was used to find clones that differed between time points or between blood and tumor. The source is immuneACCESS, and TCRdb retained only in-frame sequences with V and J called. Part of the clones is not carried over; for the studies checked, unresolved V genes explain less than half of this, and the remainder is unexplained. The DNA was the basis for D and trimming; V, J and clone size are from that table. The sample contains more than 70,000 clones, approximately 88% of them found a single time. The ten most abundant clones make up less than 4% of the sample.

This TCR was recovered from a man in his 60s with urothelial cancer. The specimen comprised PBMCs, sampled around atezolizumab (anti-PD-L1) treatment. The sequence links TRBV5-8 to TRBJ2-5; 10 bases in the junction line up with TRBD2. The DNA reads TGTGCCAGCAGCACGAGAAGCGGGAGGGCCGGAGAGACCCAGTACTTC. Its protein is CASSTRSGRAGETQYF.